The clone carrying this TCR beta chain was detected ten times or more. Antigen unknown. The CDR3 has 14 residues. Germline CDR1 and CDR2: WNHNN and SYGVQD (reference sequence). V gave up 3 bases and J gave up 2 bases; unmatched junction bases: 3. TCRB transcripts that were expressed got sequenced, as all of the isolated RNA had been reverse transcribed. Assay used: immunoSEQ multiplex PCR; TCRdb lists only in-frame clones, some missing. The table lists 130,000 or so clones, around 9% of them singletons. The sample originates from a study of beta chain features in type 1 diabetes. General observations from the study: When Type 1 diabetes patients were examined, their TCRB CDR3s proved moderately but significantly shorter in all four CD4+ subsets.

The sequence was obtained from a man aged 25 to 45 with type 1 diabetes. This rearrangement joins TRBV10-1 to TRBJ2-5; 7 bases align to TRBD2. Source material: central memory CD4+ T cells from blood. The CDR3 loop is CASSDLAVQETQYF. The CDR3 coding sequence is TGCGCCAGCAGTGATCTAGCGGTTCAAGAGACCCAGTACTTC.